This TCR beta chain was sequenced in a study of blood T cell dynamics during melanoma immunotherapy. Notes on the study in general: It remained unknown if the driving T cell clones were melanoma-specific.

Trimming stripped 3 bases from V and 4 bases from J, with 17 bases between. CDR1 KGHSH and CDR2 LQKENI come from the germline V gene. The length of the CDR3 is 16 residues. With regard to this clone: Its specificity is unknown.

Some clones are missing from TCRdb's copy, which holds only in-frame ones; the method was immunoSEQ multiplex PCR. This sample yields around 10,000 clones, of which 80% are seen a single time; around 22% belongs to the top ten. Indicated time point: week 3, after first cycle of checkpoint inhibitor. Source: blood, taken from a patient treated with checkpoint blockade. The V call is TRBV18, the J call TRBJ2-3; TRBD1 is a possible D gene (6 bases). The clonotype originates from a human donor with melanoma. CDR3 sequence: CASSPPGHLGADTQYF. The DNA of the CDR3 is TGTGCCAGCTCACCTCCGGGACATCTCGGGGCAGATACGCAGTATTTT.